This paragraph covers one T cell receptor beta chain sequence. This sample was included in a study of shared T cell receptors in the human thymus. Germline CDR1 is LGHNA and CDR2 is YSLEER. The CDR3 has 15 amino acids. The V end was cut by 2 bases, the J end by 8 bases, with 16 bases between. The assay was immunoSEQ multiplex PCR, and TCRdb's table has in-frame clones only and misses some. The sample includes hundreds of thousands of clones, 88% of them seen just once. These data were also reused for a study on human thymus T cells. In that study: V and J genes seemed to be used with bias in thymic and blood repertoires.

The chain combines TRBV4-3 with TRBJ2-1; a weak D match, TRBD2 (5 bases). The sequenced sample consisted of thymocytes. The origin of this receptor is a boy younger than two with a congenital heart defect. In DNA, the CDR3 is TGCGCCAGCAGCCAACAAGCGACACTAGAAGATGAGCAGTTCTTC. Translating gives CASSQQATLEDEQFF.